This T cell receptor (beta chain) was recorded in a study of CD8+CD57+ T cells in acquired aplastic anemia. The ends were cut back, 4 bases at V and 2 bases at J, with 14 bases in the middle. Looked up from germline, CDR1 is DFQATT and CDR2 is SNEGSKA (reference sequence). The CDR3 is 14 amino acids. The template for TCR beta VDJ and CDR3 sequence profiling was genomic DNA. TCRdb reanalysed the reads using MiXCR and keeps one entry per CDR3 protein. Of roughly 200,000 distinct CDR3 sequences listed, around 63% are singletons. The clonotype was recovered from a human donor in good health. The gene calls are TRBV20-1 and TRBJ2-5, with D perhaps matching TRBD1 (6 bases). The sample comprised sorted CD4+, CD8+, or CD8+CD57+ T cells (not recorded which) from PBMCs. The DNA for the CDR3 is TGCAGTGCTAAAAGACAGGCCTCACAAGAGACCCAGTACTTC. Its translation: CSAKRQASQETQYF.